This is a list of T cell receptor beta chains from one sample in a study of cytomegalovirus exposure and HLA in healthy donors. The protocol was immunoSEQ multiplex PCR, while the TCRdb copy is restricted to in-frame clones and leaves out a portion. Among about 160,000 clones listed, roughly 84% were seen once. Source material: PBMCs. The receptor source for this set is a man aged 25-45 years in good health and CMV-seronegative. Each CDR3 is given with its conserved first and last residue. D genes are given only for firm matches. Size values are once, few and many counts, or a class for expanded clones, and some rows have none.

j_gene	abundance	d_gene	len	v_gene	CDR3aa	CDR3nt
TRBJ1-1	few	.	13	TRBV6-5	CASKMVQGTEAFF	TGTGCCAGCAAAATGGTACAGGGCACTGAAGCTTTCTTT
TRBJ1-5	once	TRBD1	15	TRBV19	CASRDRGGSGQPQHF	TGTGCCAGTAGGGACAGGGGAGGATCTGGTCAGCCCCAGCATTTT
TRBJ2-1	.	TRBD1	15	TRBV18	CASSARDSQYNEQFF	TGTGCCAGCTCAGCCCGGGACAGCCAATACAATGAGCAGTTCTTC
TRBJ2-3	.	TRBD2	16	TRBV18	CASSPLGLAGADTQYF	TGTGCCAGCTCACCACTGGGACTAGCGGGGGCAGATACGCAGTATTTT
TRBJ2-5	.	.	13	TRBV13	CASSPTRRETQYF	TGTGCCAGCAGCCCAACGAGGCGAGAGACCCAGTACTTC
TRBJ2-2	.	TRBD1	15	TRBV5-1	CASSIQGVHTGELFF	TGCGCCAGCAGCATACAGGGGGTCCACACCGGGGAGCTGTTTTTT
TRBJ2-5	.	.	16	TRBV4-1	CASSQDTGREEETQYF	TGCGCCAGCAGCCAAGATACGGGCAGGGAAGAAGAGACCCAGTACTTC
TRBJ2-5	.	TRBD2	18	TRBV4-3	CASSQGGTSGTFQETQYF	TGCGCCAGCAGCCAAGGAGGGACTAGCGGAACATTCCAAGAGACCCAGTACTTC
TRBJ2-7	.	.	15	TRBV28	CASSFQGPGSYEQYF	TGTGCCAGCAGTTTCCAGGGGCCCGGATCCTACGAGCAGTACTTC
TRBJ1-2	.	TRBD1	15	TRBV4-3	CASSQVDRDSGGCTF	TGCGCCAGCAGCCAAGTTGACCGGGACAGCGGAGGCTGCACCTTC
TRBJ1-1	once	.	11	TRBV28	CASRVQTWAFF	TGTGCCAGCAGAGTACAGACCTGGGCTTTCTTT
TRBJ1-2	once	TRBD1	15	TRBV6-1	CASSLNRGLNYGYTF	TGTGCCAGCAGTTTAAACAGGGGACTTAACTATGGCTACACCTTC
TRBJ2-1	.	.	15	TRBV27	CASSLSPLGYNEQFF	TGTGCCAGCAGTTTATCCCCCCTCGGCTACAATGAGCAGTTCTTC
TRBJ1-4	.	.	14	TRBV6-4	CASSPGATNEKLFF	TGTGCCAGCAGCCCAGGGGCAACTAATGAAAAACTGTTTTTT
TRBJ1-4	.	.	17	TRBV7-9	CASSTDLQAGVGEKLFF	TGTGCCAGCAGCACGGACCTTCAAGCGGGTGTCGGAGAAAAACTGTTTTTT
TRBJ2-1	.	TRBD1	16	TRBV5-5	CASSPSGTGGVNEQFF	TGTGCCAGCAGTCCGTCCGGGACAGGGGGCGTGAATGAGCAGTTCTTC
TRBJ2-3	.	.	15	TRBV11-3	CASSPRDSGTDTQYF	TGTGCCAGCAGCCCTCGGGATAGCGGCACAGATACGCAGTATTTT
TRBJ2-1	.	TRBD1	15	TRBV6-1	CASRVGQGFDNEQFF	TGTGCCAGCAGGGTAGGACAGGGATTCGACAATGAGCAGTTCTTC
TRBJ2-7	.	.	15	TRBV6-5	CASSYSTRASYEQYF	TGTGCCAGCAGTTACTCAACGCGAGCCTCCTACGAGCAGTACTTC
TRBJ2-1	medium-sized	.	16	TRBV4-1	CASSQEPGLYYNEQFF	TGCGCCAGCAGCCAAGAGCCGGGTTTGTATTACAATGAGCAGTTCTTC
TRBJ2-7	.	TRBD2	16	TRBV5-4	CASSLWVAGAPSEQYF	TGTGCCAGCAGCTTATGGGTAGCGGGAGCCCCTAGCGAGCAGTACTTC
TRBJ1-2	.	.	14	TRBV7-8	CASSHAEHRAEYTF	TGTGCCAGCAGCCACGCTGAGCACAGGGCCGAGTACACCTTC
TRBJ2-1	.	TRBD2	16	TRBV5-6	CASSLVGTSGRNEQFF	TGTGCCAGCAGCTTGGTAGGGACTAGCGGGAGGAATGAGCAGTTCTTC
TRBJ1-3	.	.	14	TRBV6-1	CASSELAAGNTIYF	TGTGCCAGCAGTGAATTGGCGGCTGGAAACACCATATATTTT
TRBJ2-7	.	TRBD1	18	TRBV11-3	CASSSRGGRTGHSYEQYF	TGTGCCAGCAGCTCCCGAGGAGGGCGGACAGGGCACTCCTACGAGCAGTACTTC
TRBJ2-7	.	TRBD2	15	TRBV10-3	CAISEGSGGSYEQYF	TGTGCCATCAGTGAGGGTAGCGGGGGTTCCTACGAGCAGTACTTC
TRBJ1-6	.	.	14	TRBV19	CASSTGQLNSPLHF	TGTGCCAGTAGTACTGGACAGCTCAATTCACCCCTCCACTTT
TRBJ2-2	.	.	14	TRBV25-1	CASRASRGPGELFF	TGTGCCAGCAGAGCCTCAAGAGGCCCCGGGGAGCTGTTTTTT
TRBJ1-2	once	.	16	TRBV27	CASSFSRPAGNYGYTF	TGTGCCAGCAGTTTCTCTCGCCCCGCGGGTAACTATGGCTACACCTTC
TRBJ1-2	.	.	12	TRBV21-1	CASSTKHRRGTF	TGTGCCAGCAGCACGAAACATAGACGGGGAACGTTC
TRBJ2-5	.	TRBD2	15	TRBV5-5	CASSLVASGQETQYF	TGTGCCAGCAGCTTGGTAGCTAGCGGGCAAGAGACCCAGTACTTC
TRBJ2-5	few	.	13	TRBV5-4	CASSLDGVETQYF	TGTGCCAGCAGCTTGGACGGAGTGGAGACCCAGTACTTC
TRBJ2-7	.	.	11	TRBV6-1	CASSPIYEQYF	TGTGCCAGCAGTCCCATCTACGAGCAGTACTTC